A single sample gave rise to the 15 T cell receptor beta chains below, sequenced in a study of cytomegalovirus exposure and HLA in healthy donors. PCR used 60 Vbeta primers and 13 Jbeta primers. The table came from immunoSEQ multiplex PCR; TCRdb's copy has only in-frame clones and leaves some out. The top ten hold 1% of the sample, which has about 130,000 clones, roughly 78% seen once. The sequencing sample was made of PBMCs. These receptors all come from a middle-aged man in good health and CMV-seronegative.

Details on this clone: Other DNA sequences in this specimen translate into the identical CDR3. The chain has TRBV14 and TRBJ2-5; TRBD1 aligns across 7 bases. From germline, CDR1 is SGHDN and CDR2 FVKESK. V lost 4 bases, J lost 5 bases, and 7 bases stayed unmatched. CDR3 size: 14 residues. The CDR3 coding sequence is TGTGCCAGCAGCCCCCGGACAGGTCGGGAGACCCAGTACTTC. Its protein is CASSPRTGRETQYF.

The chain is built from TRBV10-3 and TRBJ2-7, with D possibly matching TRBD1 (6 bases). The CDR3 totals 14 residues. Germline CDR1 is ENHRY and CDR2 is SYGVKD. Trimming left V 10 bases short and J 2 bases short, with 18 bases between. CDR3 in DNA: TGTGCCACCAAGGTTGGACAGTCCGCCTACGAGCAGTACTTC. Protein: CATKVGQSAYEQYF.

This chain uses TRBV19 with TRBJ2-5; D is unclear. Trimming stripped 3 bases from V and 4 bases from J, with 12 bases between. Germline-derived CDR1 and CDR2 are LNHDA and SQIVND (reference sequence). The CDR3 has 14 amino acids. The CDR3 protein is CASSIAPGLETQYF. CDR3 nucleotides: TGTGCCAGTAGTATTGCCCCCGGTCTAGAGACCCAGTACTTC.

The chain joins TRBV5-4 to TRBJ2-1; TRBD2 agrees at 9 bases. The CDR3 spans 16 residues. Losses at the gene ends were 3 bases for V and 6 bases for J; bases not matched to a gene: 10. Germline-derived CDR1 and CDR2 are SGHNT and YYREEE (reference sequence). CDR3 sequence: CASSSGLAREGNEQFF. The CDR3 bases are TGTGCCAGCAGCTCGGGACTAGCCAGGGAGGGCAATGAGCAGTTCTTC.

This chain uses TRBV5-8 with TRBJ2-3, with a tentative D call TRBD1 (6 bases). V shed 3 bases and J shed 5 bases, with 16 bases lying between them. The length of the CDR3 is 15 residues. Germline V CDR1 and CDR2: SGHTS, YDEGEE. The CDR3 is CASSSGTSLEDTQYF. The DNA of the CDR3 is TGTGCCAGCAGCTCTGGGACAAGTCTCGAAGATACGCAGTATTTT.

The chain is built from TRBV18 and TRBJ1-2; 7 bases fit TRBD1. The CDR3 covers 14 residues. CDR1 is KGHSH and CDR2 is LQKENI in the germline V gene. Losses at the gene ends were 2 bases for V and 3 bases for J; bases not matched to a gene: 3. This CDR3 is CASSPNDRDYGYTF. The CDR3 region has the DNA TGTGCCAGCTCACCAAACGACAGGGACTATGGCTACACCTTC.

The J gene is TRBJ2-3, the V gene TRBV25-1, with 8 nucleotides matching TRBD1. There are 17 residues in the CDR3. The V gene's germline CDR1 is MGHDK and CDR2 SYGVNS. Trimming took 2 bases from V and 6 from J; bases not matched to a gene: 13. CDR3 sequence reads: CASSEGGGQGLKDTQYF. Here the CDR3 DNA reads TGTGCCAGCAGTGAAGGGGGTGGACAGGGTCTCAAGGATACGCAGTATTTT.

The chain recombines TRBV6-5 with TRBJ2-7; TRBD1 matches 9 bases. This CDR3 is 13 amino acids long. The ends lost 7 bases at V and 4 bases at J; junction bases unmatched: 5. Germline loops: CDR1 MNHEY, CDR2 SVGAGI. The chain's CDR3 is CASTRGQGYEQYF. The CDR3 coding sequence is TGTGCCAGCACAAGAGGACAGGGGTACGAGCAGTACTTC.

This chain joins TRBV5-8 and TRBJ2-4; the D gene is possibly TRBD2 (5 bases). The germline V gene encodes CDR1 SGHTS and CDR2 YDEGEE. The CDR3 loop spans 15 amino acids. V dropped 6 bases and J dropped 6 bases, with 19 bases sitting between them. The CDR3 DNA follows: TGTGCCAGCACCTCAGACTATGGACCGGGAAACATTCAGTACTTC. Protein: CASTSDYGPGNIQYF.

Only one count was recorded for this clone. The V and J genes are TRBV5-1 and TRBJ1-2; 7 bases are a match to TRBD1. Germline trimming cut 4 bases from V and 6 bases from J; bases unmatched to any gene: 6. The CDR3 contains 13 residues. Germline V CDR1 and CDR2: SGHRS, YFSETQ. CDR3 protein: CASSPGQTDGYTF. The CDR3 DNA reads as TGCGCCAGCAGCCCGGGACAGACGGATGGCTACACCTTC.

This clone has a single count. The V call is TRBV29-1, the J call TRBJ1-1; D is possibly TRBD1 (5 bases). This CDR3 is built from 11 residues. Germline assignment: CDR1 SQVTM and CDR2 ANQGSEA. This CDR3 is CGLGGGTEAFF. CDR3 in DNA: TGCGGACTGGGGGGGGGCACTGAAGCTTTCTTT.

The chain has TRBV7-7 and TRBJ2-7, with D perhaps matching TRBD2 (5 bases). Trimming cost V 1 base and J 3 bases, with 10 bases left between them. Germline CDR1 SSHAT, CDR2 FNYEAQ (reference sequence). The CDR3 runs to 14 residues. CDR3 residues: CASSLGGDSYEQYF. The DNA for the CDR3 is TGTGCCAGCAGCTTAGGGGGAGATAGCTACGAGCAGTACTTC. The full variable domain, its missing parts supplied by reference TRBV7-7 and TRBJ2-7, is GAGVSQSPRYKVTKRGQDVTLRCDPISSHATLYWYQQALGQGPEFLTYFNYEAQPDKSGLPSDRFSAERPEGSISTLTIQRTEQRDSAMYRCASSLGGDSYEQYFGPGTRLTVT.

This clone was seen a handful of times. This CDR3 is CASSSRGQNSPLHF. The CDR3 nucleotides are TGCGCCAGCAGCTCGCGCGGGCAGAATTCACCCCTCCACTTT. The chain joins TRBV5-1 to TRBJ1-6; the D is unclear. This CDR3 has 14 amino acids. V was clipped by 3 bases and J by 7 bases, with 11 bases between them. Germline V gene sequence: CDR1 SGHRS, CDR2 YFSETQ. The full variable domain, rest sourced from reference TRBV5-1 and TRBJ1-6, is KAGVTQTPRYLIKTRGQQVTLSCSPISGHRSVSWYQQTPGQGLQFLFEYFSETQRNKGNFPGRFSGRQFSNSRSEMNVSTLELGDSALYLCASSSRGQNSPLHFGNGTRLTVT.

The V gene is TRBV15, the J gene TRBJ1-5; D not certain. Trimming removed 0 bases from V and 6 bases from J, with 6 bases in between. CDR1 and CDR2 (germline): LNHNV, YYDKDF (reference sequence). The CDR3 contains 13 residues. CDR3 loop: CATSRDLVQPQHF. The DNA of the CDR3 is TGTGCCACCAGCAGAGATCTTGTTCAGCCCCAGCATTTT. The full variable domain, completed using reference TRBV15 and TRBJ1-5, is DAMVIQNPRYQVTQFGKPVTLSCSQTLNHNVMYWYQQKSSQAPKLLFHYYDKDFNNEADTPDNFQSRRPNTSFCFLDIRSPGLGDTAMYLCATSRDLVQPQHFGDGTRLSIL.

J is TRBJ1-2 and V is TRBV14; D perhaps matches TRBD1 (5 bases). The V end lost 2 bases, the J end lost 4 bases, and 14 bases lay between the germline ends. The CDR3 is 15 amino acids. Per the germline V gene, CDR1 is SGHDN and CDR2 is FVKESK. The CDR3 here is CASSQRSGISYGYTF. CDR3 nucleotide sequence: TGTGCCAGCAGCCAACGCTCAGGGATCTCCTATGGCTACACCTTC. Supplemented by reference TRBV14 and TRBJ1-2, the full variable domain reads EAGVTQFPSHSVIEKGQTVTLRCDPISGHDNLYWYRRVMGKEIKFLLHFVKESKQDESGMPNNRFLAERTGGTYSTLKVQPAELEDSGVYFCASSQRSGISYGYTFGSGTRLTVV.